This T cell receptor beta chain was identified during a study of cytomegalovirus exposure and HLA in healthy donors. Whole-study findings and limits: Most observed TCR sequences were rare, whereas some public TCRs were detected in many donors.

Participants comprised healthy donors of bone marrow. Although they were nominally healthy when sampled, donors likely had unrecorded immune exposures. The PCR ran on 60 Vbeta and 13 Jbeta primers. Only in-frame clones appear in the TCRdb table, and some are missing; sequencing was by immunoSEQ multiplex PCR. The repertoire holds over 50,000 clones, with more than 60% as singletons. Of note for this clone: The antigen remains undetermined.

Germline assignment: CDR1 KGHSH and CDR2 LQKENI. V dropped 3 bases and J dropped 0; count of bases not matched to a gene: 7. The CDR3 is 16 amino acids. J is TRBJ1-1 and V is TRBV18; 7 nucleotides match TRBD1. Material: PBMCs. The receptor comes from a man aged 50-59 years in good health and CMV-seropositive. The DNA for the CDR3 is TGTGCCAGCTCACCGGCAGGGGGGCGCGTGAACACTGAAGCTTTCTTT. It codes for CASSPAGGRVNTEAFF. Complete variable domain (other parts from reference TRBV18 and TRBJ1-1): NAGVMQNPRHLVRRRGQEARLRCSPMKGHSHVYWYRQLPEEGLKFMVYLQKENIIDESGMPKERFSAEFPKEGPSILRIQQVVRGDSAAYFCASSPAGGRVNTEAFFGQGTRLTVV.